These 28 T cell receptor beta chains came from one sample sequenced in a study of T cell repertoires in cytomegalovirus infection. TCRdb passed the reads through MiXCR, listing each CDR3 protein once. Here the sample spans around 71,000 distinct CDR3 sequences, 20% being singletons. No antigen has been assigned to these receptors. Sequenced here: CD8+ T cells from cultured PBMCs, sampled from culture after CMV antigen stimulation. These receptors came from a human donor in good health (CMV status not recorded). Some clones in this sample may be carry-over from other donors' samples.

Many counts were recorded for this clonotype. The J gene is TRBJ2-1, the V gene TRBV7-8, with TRBD2 matching 9 bases. V lost 0 bases and J lost 2; bases outside the gene matches: 2. This CDR3 comprises 16 residues. CDR1 and CDR2 (germline): SGHVS, FQNEAQ. CDR3 protein: CASSLARGGPYNEQFF. CDR3 coding DNA: TGTGCCAGCAGCTTAGCGCGGGGGGGGCCCTACAATGAGCAGTTCTTC.

The chain recombines TRBV19 with TRBJ1-1; D is ambiguous. Germline CDR1 reads LNHDA; CDR2 reads SQIVND (reference sequence). V shed 0 bases and J shed 3 bases, with 14 bases lying between them. The CDR3 runs 16 residues. The CDR3 protein is CASSIDPVKAYTEAFF. The CDR3 DNA follows: TGTGCCAGTAGTATAGACCCTGTGAAGGCGTACACTGAAGCTTTCTTT.

The rearrangement joins TRBV12-3 or TRBV12-4 to TRBJ1-5, with TRBD1 as a possible D gene (5 bases). V shed 5 bases and J shed 0 bases, with 11 bases lying between them. This CDR3 has 15 amino acids. Here the CDR3 DNA reads TGTGCCAGCAGTCCCGGGACCATTAGCAATCAGCCCCAGCATTTT. Translated, it gives CASSPGTISNQPQHF.

V is TRBV7-9 and J is TRBJ2-5, with 7 bases fitting TRBD1. There are 15 residues in the CDR3. V was pared by 3 bases and J by 0 bases, with 4 bases of the junction left unmatched. Germline CDR1 and CDR2: SEHNR and FQNEAQ (reference sequence). The CDR3 DNA reads as TGTGCCAGCAGCTTCCCTGACAGGGACCAAGAGACCCAGTACTTC. It translates to CASSFPDRDQETQYF.

This clonotype was picked up a small number of times. The chain joins TRBV7-6 to TRBJ2-1, with D possibly being TRBD2 (7 bases). CDR3 length: 14 residues. From germline, CDR1 is SGHVS and CDR2 FNYEAQ. Deletions cut 1 base from V and 7 bases from J, with 11 bases between. CDR3 in DNA: TGTGCCAGCAGCTTAGGGGGGGGCGGGAATGAGCAGTTCTTC. Encoded protein: CASSLGGGGNEQFF.

This clonotype was seen only a few times. V gene TRBV7-2 combines with J gene TRBJ1-2; TRBD1 agrees at 9 bases. The CDR3 is 17 residues long. Germline V gene sequence: CDR1 SGHTA, CDR2 FQGNSA. Trimming cost V 4 bases and J 0 bases; bases outside gene matches: 9. Here the CDR3 reads CASSSLDRGPSNYGYTF. The CDR3 nucleotides are TGTGCCAGCAGCTCCTTGGACAGGGGACCGTCTAACTATGGCTACACCTTC. The entire variable domain, with the rest obtained from reference TRBV7-2 and TRBJ1-2, is as follows: GAGVSQSPSNKVTEKGKDVELRCDPISGHTALYWYRQSLGQGLEFLIYFQGNSAPDKSGLPSDRFSAERTGGSVSTLTIQRTQQEDSAVYLCASSSLDRGPSNYGYTFGSGTRLTVV.

CDR3 loop: CASSLGLGANYGYTF. The CDR3 bases are TGTGCCAGCAGCTTAGGGCTGGGGGCCAACTATGGCTACACCTTC. The V and J genes are TRBV5-4 and TRBJ1-2; a possible D gene is TRBD1 (6 bases). The CDR3 sequence is 15 residues long. In germline, CDR1 is SGHNT, CDR2 YYREEE (reference sequence). V was pared by 2 bases and J by 2 bases, with 13 bases between.

The chain employs TRBV9 and TRBJ1-4, with a weak D call TRBD1 (5 bases). V was trimmed by 0 bases and J by 0 bases, leaving 15 bases between them. Germline V gene lookup returns CDR1 SGDLS and CDR2 YYNGEE. This CDR3 has 18 amino acids. CDR3 region: CASSVEAGWGATNEKLFF. The CDR3 region has the DNA TGTGCCAGCAGCGTAGAGGCAGGGTGGGGCGCAACTAATGAAAAACTGTTTTTT.

This clonotype was seen a handful of times. V gene TRBV9 combines with J gene TRBJ2-5, with TRBD2 matching over 12 bases. This CDR3 region has 18 residues. The germline CDR1 and CDR2 sequences are SGDLS and YYNGEE. The ends lost 4 bases at V and 1 base at J; junction bases unmatched: 11. The CDR3 DNA reads TGTGCCAGCAGCTCGACCAACGAGGGACTAGCGGGCCAAGAGACCCAGTACTTC. Translation gives CASSSTNEGLAGQETQYF.

The genes are TRBV7-9 and TRBJ2-3; D not resolved. V lost 4 bases to trimming and J lost 4 bases, with 12 bases between them. The CDR3 sequence is 14 residues long. The V gene's germline CDR1 is SEHNR and CDR2 FQNEAQ (reference sequence). The CDR3 coding sequence is TGTGCCAGCAGCTCCATCCCGGGCCCAGATACGCAGTATTTT. Translation gives CASSSIPGPDTQYF. The full variable domain, in which reference TRBV7-9 and TRBJ2-3 provide the parts outside the CDR3, is DTGVSQNPRHKITKRGQNVTFRCDPISEHNRLYWYRQTLGQGPEFLTYFQNEAQLEKSRLLSDRFSAERPKGSFSTLEIQRTEQGDSAMYLCASSSIPGPDTQYFGPGTRLTVL.

This clonotype occurred a few times. The junction shows a germline mismatch at one end, possibly a read error. The chain has TRBV7-9 and TRBJ1-3; tentative D call: TRBD1 (5 bases). CDR3 length equals 16 residues. Germline lookup yields CDR1 SEHNR and CDR2 FQNEAQ (reference sequence). The CDR3 region has the DNA TGTGCCAGCGGCTTACCGGTGGACAAACAAGGAAACACCATATATTTT. Translating gives CASGLPVDKQGNTIYF.

The chain is built from TRBV12-3 or TRBV12-4 and TRBJ1-5; perhaps TRBD1 as D (5 bases). This CDR3 is built from 16 residues. V lost 5 bases and J lost 6, with 20 bases in between. The chain's CDR3 is CASSGRQAGMVQPQHF. CDR3 sequence (DNA): TGTGCCAGCAGTGGCCGCCAGGCAGGGATGGTTCAGCCCCAGCATTTT.

This chain uses TRBV6-6 with TRBJ1-6; no reliable D call. From germline, CDR1 is MNHNY and CDR2 SVGAGI (reference sequence). Trimming shortened V by 2 bases and J by 5 bases, and 7 bases separated the two germline ends. The CDR3 runs to 14 residues. The CDR3 bases are TGTGCCAGCAGTTACGGGCAGGATAATTCACCCCTCCACTTT. This codes for CASSYGQDNSPLHF.

The chain combines TRBV7-6 with TRBJ1-1, with TRBD1 matching over 10 bases. Trimming at V came to 1 base and at J to 9 bases, leaving 8 bases not matched to a gene. This CDR3 spans 15 amino acids. CDR1 is SGHVS, CDR2 FNYEAQ, per germline. In nucleotides, the CDR3 is TGTGCCAGCAGCTTAGGAGGGACAGGGGACGGTAAAGCTTTCTTT. Its translation is CASSLGGTGDGKAFF.

This clonotype was counted between two and nine times. The gene calls are TRBV11-2 and TRBJ2-1, with TRBD1 matching 7 bases. CDR3 length: 14 amino acids. Germline lookup yields CDR1 SGHAT and CDR2 FQNNGV. The trim removed 4 bases at V and 8 bases at J, leaving 8 bases unmatched. As DNA, the CDR3 is TGTGCCAGCAGCTCCGGGACAGTATACGATGAGCAGTTCTTC. Translated: CASSSGTVYDEQFF.

The table lists this clonotype with a few counts. V and J are TRBV6-1 and TRBJ1-5; 11 nucleotides line up with TRBD1. Germline trimming cut 2 bases from V and 4 bases from J; bases unmatched to any gene: 4. From germline, CDR1 is MNHNS and CDR2 SASEGT. The CDR3 length is 16 residues. The CDR3 DNA follows: TGTGCCAGCAGTGAACGCGGGACAGGGGGGAATCAGCCCCAGCATTTT. Residues: CASSERGTGGNQPQHF.

The chain carries TRBV7-8 and TRBJ1-5; tentatively, D is TRBD1 (6 bases). Germline CDR1 is SGHVS and CDR2 is FQNEAQ. This CDR3 is built from 15 residues. The V end lost 4 bases, the J end lost 1 base, and 11 bases lay between the germline ends. The CDR3 region has the DNA TGTGCCAGCAGCTCTCGAGGACAGAGCAATCAGCCCCAGCATTTT. Its translation is CASSSRGQSNQPQHF.

This chain uses TRBV27 with TRBJ2-1; the D is unclear. V was cut by 0 bases and J by 7 bases, with 7 bases left in between. CDR3 length: 13 residues. Germline assignment: CDR1 MNHEY and CDR2 SMNVEV (reference sequence). The CDR3 here is CASSLSRRNEQFF. CDR3 nucleotide sequence: TGTGCCAGCAGTTTATCGAGGCGGAATGAGCAGTTCTTC.

The chain combines TRBV10-3 with TRBJ2-3; D is perhaps TRBD1 or TRBD2 (7 bases each). Germline values: CDR1 ENHRY, CDR2 SYGVKD. The CDR3 covers 16 residues. V was trimmed by 2 bases and J by 0 bases, leaving 12 bases between them. The CDR3 sequence: CAISEGRGGSTDTQYF. In DNA, the CDR3 is TGTGCCATCAGTGAGGGCAGGGGGGGGAGCACAGATACGCAGTATTTT.

This clonotype was picked up a small number of times. J is TRBJ2-5 and V is TRBV4-1; 9 nucleotides match TRBD2. Germline V gene sequence: CDR1 MGHRA, CDR2 YSYEKL. V trimming: 1 base; J trimming: 5 bases; junction bases outside the gene matches: 11. The CDR3 runs to 17 residues. DNA for the CDR3: TGCGCCAGCAGCCAAGGTTGGGCTAGCGGGAATATGGAGACCCAGTACTTC. It codes for CASSQGWASGNMETQYF.

The V and J genes are TRBV7-6 and TRBJ2-3, with D perhaps matching TRBD2 (5 bases). V was clipped by 10 bases and J by 0 bases, with 17 bases between them. Per the germline V gene, CDR1 is SGHVS and CDR2 is FNYEAQ. The CDR3 runs to 15 residues. CDR3 in amino acids: CATKDLRGSTDTQYF. DNA of the CDR3: TGTGCCACCAAAGATCTTCGGGGAAGCACAGATACGCAGTATTTT. The full variable domain, with the rest looked up from reference TRBV7-6 and TRBJ2-3, is GAGVSQSPRYKVTKRGQDVALRCDPISGHVSLYWYRQALGQGPEFLTYFNYEAQQDKSGLPNDRFSAERPEGSISTLTIQRTEQRDSAMYRCATKDLRGSTDTQYFGPGTRLTVL.

The chain employs TRBV13 and TRBJ1-1; 8 bases align to TRBD1. The ends lost 0 bases at V and 5 bases at J; junction bases unmatched: 5. The CDR3 runs to 15 residues. Germline CDR1 PRHDT, CDR2 FYEKMQ (reference sequence). Here the CDR3 reads CASSLGQGALTEAFF. As DNA, the CDR3 is TGTGCCAGCAGCTTAGGCCAGGGGGCTTTGACTGAAGCTTTCTTT.

This clonotype turned up a few times. V gene TRBV7-9 combines with J gene TRBJ1-2; D perhaps matches TRBD1 (6 bases). The CDR3 is made up of 17 amino acids. V lost 5 bases and J lost 7, with 26 bases in between. The germline gives CDR1 SEHNR, CDR2 FQNEAQ (reference sequence). CDR3 in amino acids: CASSLRGWGHISGGYTF. CDR3 coding DNA: TGTGCCAGCAGCCTCCGAGGCTGGGGACACATCTCCGGTGGCTACACCTTC.

This chain joins TRBV4-1 and TRBJ1-3, with no clear D. The CDR3 is 18 residues long. Trimming removed 0 bases at V and 0 bases at J, with 15 bases between. Per germline, CDR1 MGHRA and CDR2 YSYEKL. The CDR3, as DNA: TGCGCCAGCAGCCAAGATGAACTTGAAACGACCTCTGGAAACACCATATATTTT. Encoded protein: CASSQDELETTSGNTIYF.

The rearrangement joins TRBV7-2 to TRBJ1-6; D is perhaps TRBD1 (6 bases). Trimming took off 1 base at V and 8 bases at J, with 12 bases between the two ends. The CDR3 has 15 amino acids. Germline lookup yields CDR1 SGHTA and CDR2 FQGNSA. Written as DNA, the CDR3 is TGTGCCAGCAGCTTAGGAACAGGGATGGATTCACCCCTCCACTTT. It specifies CASSLGTGMDSPLHF.

This clonotype was seen a handful of times. V gene TRBV7-2 combines with J gene TRBJ2-7, with 14 bases identical to TRBD2. This CDR3 has 13 amino acids. V gave up 1 base and J gave up 11 bases; unmatched junction bases: 1. Germline assignment: CDR1 SGHTA and CDR2 FQGNSA. CDR3 loop: CASSLGGLAGEYF. In DNA, the CDR3 is TGTGCCAGCAGCTTAGGGGGACTAGCGGGGGAGTACTTC.

J is TRBJ1-2 and V is TRBV4-3; 9 nucleotides agree with TRBD1. The germline gives CDR1 LGHNA, CDR2 YSLEER. V was pared by 4 bases and J by 6 bases, with 12 bases of the junction left unmatched. The CDR3 extends over 16 amino acids. This CDR3 is CASSLWRGDRVNGYTF. Written as DNA, the CDR3 is TGCGCCAGCAGCCTCTGGAGGGGGGACAGGGTAAATGGCTACACCTTC.

V gene TRBV6-1 combines with J gene TRBJ2-3; 9 bases line up with TRBD2. Germline CDR1 reads MNHNS; CDR2 reads SASEGT. The ends lost 1 base at V and 6 bases at J; junction bases unmatched: 8. This CDR3 region has 16 residues. The CDR3 DNA follows: TGTGCCAGCAGTGAAGAGGGAGCGGGGGGCCGGGATACGCAGTATTTT. Translating gives CASSEEGAGGRDTQYF.